These 28 T cell receptor beta chains share one sample of origin, sequenced in a study of T cell responses to AZD1222 COVID-19 vaccine. Some clones are missing from TCRdb's copy, which holds only in-frame ones; the method was immunoSEQ multiplex PCR. The repertoire includes roughly 180,000 clones, about 89% of them detected once, and under 2.5% sits in the top ten. Sequencing used peripheral blood, obtained on day 0 of AZD1222 vaccination. Every receptor here comes from an adult in good health.

The chain uses TRBV20-1 and TRBJ1-3; D unresolved. CDR1 is DFQATT, CDR2 SNEGSKA, per germline (reference sequence). The V end lost 5 bases, the J end lost 3 bases, and 5 bases lay between the germline ends. The CDR3 length is 11 residues. DNA of the CDR3: TGCAGTGCTTTGCTTGGAAACACCATATATTTT. Protein product: CSALLGNTIYF.

This chain joins TRBV11-3 and TRBJ2-1, with D perhaps matching TRBD2 (6 bases). Germline V gene data show CDR1 as SGHNT and CDR2 as YENEEA. The CDR3 is made up of 16 amino acids. V lost 5 bases, J lost 3 bases, and 17 bases lay in between. The DNA of the CDR3 is TGTGCCAGCAGCAAGATGTCGGGGGTAGGCTACAATGAGCAGTTCTTC. This translates into CASSKMSGVGYNEQFF.

This chain uses TRBV6-6 with TRBJ1-5; D perhaps matches TRBD1 (5 bases). The CDR3 loop spans 15 amino acids. CDR1 MNHNY and CDR2 SVGAGI come from the germline V gene (reference sequence). The V gene lost 0 bases and the J gene lost 1 base, with 7 bases spanning the gap. CDR3 nucleotides: TGTGCCAGCAGTTACTCGTGGGACAGCAATCAGCCCCAGCATTTT. Translation: CASSYSWDSNQPQHF.

The chain joins TRBV10-3 to TRBJ1-1, with TRBD1 as a possible D gene (6 bases). This CDR3 region has 15 residues. The V gene lost 3 bases and the J gene lost 1 base, with 12 bases spanning the gap. Germline assignment: CDR1 ENHRY and CDR2 SYGVKD. CDR3: CAISESGVQNTEAFF. In DNA, the CDR3 is TGTGCCATCAGTGAATCAGGGGTACAGAACACTGAAGCTTTCTTT.

As for this clone: Other DNA sequences in the same sample also yield this CDR3. This sequence joins TRBV5-1 and TRBJ1-1, with D unresolved. The ends were cut back, 0 bases at V and 0 bases at J, with 6 bases in the middle. Germline assignment: CDR1 SGHRS and CDR2 YFSETQ. CDR3 length equals 14 residues. CDR3 amino acids: CASSLERMNTEAFF. Here the CDR3 DNA reads TGCGCCAGCAGCTTGGAACGAATGAACACTGAAGCTTTCTTT.

The chain employs TRBV28 and TRBJ1-6; 10 bases map to TRBD1. CDR1 MDHEN and CDR2 SYDVKM come from the germline V gene. CDR3 size: 16 residues. V shed 4 bases and J 10 bases; nucleotides not matched to a gene: 10. The CDR3 region is CASSSLGQGGRSPLHF. For the CDR3, the DNA is TGTGCCAGCAGTTCCCTAGGACAGGGGGGGCGATCACCCCTCCACTTT.

The genes are TRBV18 and TRBJ1-3, with D tentatively TRBD1 (5 bases). The germline CDR1 and CDR2 sequences are KGHSH and LQKENI. The CDR3 spans 15 residues. V was clipped by 0 bases and J by 8 bases, with 14 bases between them. CDR3 nucleotide sequence: TGTGCCAGCTCACCACCGTCCAGGGTGGAGGACACCATATATTTT. Protein product: CASSPPSRVEDTIYF.

This rearrangement joins TRBV5-6 to TRBJ1-2; perhaps TRBD1 as D (5 bases). The CDR3 totals 12 residues. The V end lost 7 bases, the J end lost 2 bases, and 9 bases lay between the germline ends. CDR1 and CDR2 from the germline V gene are SGHDT and YYEEEE. The CDR3 loop is CASSGQNYGYTF. For the CDR3, the DNA is TGTGCCAGCTCGGGGCAGAACTATGGCTACACCTTC.

This clone was seen a single time. The chain is built from TRBV9 and TRBJ2-5, with D possibly being TRBD2 (6 bases). The CDR3 is made up of 14 amino acids. V lost 4 bases and J lost 5, with 15 bases in between. Germline V lookup: CDR1 SGDLS, CDR2 YYNGEE. The CDR3 DNA reads as TGTGCCAGCAGCTTACGACTAGAGCTGGAGACCCAGTACTTC. Translating gives CASSLRLELETQYF.

The chain employs TRBV28 and TRBJ1-4, with unresolved D. V gave up 5 bases and J gave up 7 bases, with 17 bases separating them. The CDR3 consists of 15 residues. Germline CDR1 is MDHEN and CDR2 is SYDVKM. The CDR3 here is CASSGTARPFEKLFF. The CDR3 nucleotides read TGTGCCAGCAGTGGAACGGCCAGGCCTTTTGAAAAACTGTTTTTT.

This chain joins TRBV6-5 and TRBJ2-5; weak D call: TRBD2 (6 bases). The CDR3 contains 16 residues. V was clipped by 0 bases and J by 4 bases, with 15 bases between them. Germline V gene sequence: CDR1 MNHEY, CDR2 SVGAGI. CDR3 nucleotide sequence: TGTGCCAGCAGTTACTCGGGTTCTAGCGATATAGAGACCCAGTACTTC. Its protein product is CASSYSGSSDIETQYF.

The rearrangement joins TRBV19 to TRBJ1-1; TRBD1 is a possible D gene (6 bases). V dropped 7 bases and J dropped 3 bases, with 27 bases sitting between them. Germline CDR1 reads LNHDA; CDR2 reads SQIVND (reference sequence). There are 18 residues in the CDR3. CDR3 residues: CASTLTQFWGAMDTEAFF. Written as DNA, the CDR3 is TGTGCCAGTACCCTTACTCAGTTCTGGGGGGCAATGGACACTGAAGCTTTCTTT.

The rearrangement uses TRBV4-3 and TRBJ2-7; D ambiguous. CDR1 LGHNA and CDR2 YSLEER come from the germline V gene. V lost 0 bases to trimming and J lost 9 bases, with 18 bases between them. The CDR3 runs to 15 residues. The CDR3: CASSQEMKPTHGQYF. The CDR3 DNA reads as TGCGCCAGCAGCCAAGAGATGAAGCCCACCCACGGGCAGTACTTC.

CDR3 coding DNA: TGCGCCAGCAGCCGGGGGTTGTGGGACAGGGTAATCCCCGAGCAGTACTTC. Protein product: CASSRGLWDRVIPEQYF. The chain combines TRBV4-3 with TRBJ2-7; 9 nucleotides match TRBD1. The CDR3 totals 17 residues. V lost 4 bases and J lost 6; bases outside the gene matches: 16. Germline CDR1 reads LGHNA; CDR2 reads YSLEER.

As regards this clone: This sample also contains other DNA sequences that code for the same CDR3. The chain joins TRBV5-1 to TRBJ2-3; no definite D call. The V gene's germline CDR1 is SGHRS and CDR2 YFSETQ. Trimming removed 0 bases from V and 0 bases from J, with 5 bases in between. CDR3 length: 14 amino acids. CDR3 nucleotide sequence: TGCGCCAGCAGCTTGGGTCCAAGCACAGATACGCAGTATTTT. This translates into CASSLGPSTDTQYF.

This clone came up once. This rearrangement joins TRBV15 to TRBJ2-2; a possible D gene is TRBD2 (6 bases). Germline assignment: CDR1 LNHNV and CDR2 YYDKDF (reference sequence). This CDR3 comprises 14 residues. With 11 bases removed from V and 0 bases from J, the gap between germline ends came to 13 bases. CDR3 region: CASGRGTNTGELFF. Here the CDR3 DNA reads TGTGCCTCCGGGCGGGGCACGAACACCGGGGAGCTGTTTTTT. Full variable domain (outside the CDR3, taken from reference TRBV15 and TRBJ2-2): DAMVIQNPRYQVTQFGKPVTLSCSQTLNHNVMYWYQQKSSQAPKLLFHYYDKDFNNEADTPDNFQSRRPNTSFCFLDIRSPGLGDTAMYLCASGRGTNTGELFFGEGSRLTVL.

V usage is TRBV28 and J usage is TRBJ1-2, with 9 positions matching TRBD1. The CDR3 covers 15 residues. Trimming at V came to 5 bases and at J to 6 bases, leaving 10 bases not matched to a gene. In germline, CDR1 is MDHEN, CDR2 SYDVKM. The CDR3 bases are TGTGCCAGCAGTCAGTCGCCTACAGGGGGCGATGGCTACACCTTC. Translation gives CASSQSPTGGDGYTF.

The V and J genes are TRBV6-5 and TRBJ2-5; TRBD1 aligns across 7 bases. Trimming removed 7 bases from V and 2 bases from J; junction bases left unmatched: 10. This CDR3 region has 15 residues. Germline lookup yields CDR1 MNHEY and CDR2 SVGAGI. The CDR3 DNA reads as TGTGCCAGCATGTGGGACGGGACAGAACAAGAGACCCAGTACTTC. Translation gives CASMWDGTEQETQYF.

V is TRBV9 and J is TRBJ1-6; D is undetermined. This CDR3 spans 13 amino acids. Looked up from germline, CDR1 is SGDLS and CDR2 is YYNGEE. Trimming stripped 0 bases from V and 7 bases from J, with 5 bases between. The DNA of the CDR3 is TGTGCCAGCAGCGTAGGGGAGAATTCACCCCTCCACTTT. Its protein is CASSVGENSPLHF.

The chain recombines TRBV6-2 or TRBV6-3 with TRBJ2-7; D ambiguous. The ends were cut back, 5 bases at V and 7 bases at J, with 9 bases in the middle. CDR1 is MNHEY, CDR2 SVGEGT, per germline. The CDR3 runs 11 residues. CDR3 in DNA: TGTGCCAGCAGTGACCCCGGTGAGCAGTACTTC. This encodes CASSDPGEQYF.

The chain recombines TRBV23-1 with TRBJ1-2; weak D call: TRBD1 (6 bases). TRBV23-1 is identified as an open reading frame with a role that is uncertain. V dropped 6 bases and J dropped 4 bases, with 18 bases sitting between them. There are 15 residues in the CDR3. The CDR3 spells CASSPRGEEGYGYTF. The CDR3 nucleotides read TGCGCCAGCAGCCCTAGGGGGGAGGAGGGCTATGGCTACACCTTC.

In DNA, the CDR3 is TGTGCCAGCAGTTTGGCCCAGGGACGAAACACTGAAGCTTTCTTT. Translated: CASSLAQGRNTEAFF. The V gene is TRBV28, the J gene TRBJ1-1; D might be TRBD1 (5 bases). Germline V gene data show CDR1 as MDHEN and CDR2 as SYDVKM. V lost 3 bases and J lost 2, with 13 bases in between. The CDR3 is 15 residues long.

This chain connects TRBV27 to TRBJ2-3, with 7 nucleotides matching TRBD1. V shed 5 bases and J 4 bases; nucleotides not matched to a gene: 9. This CDR3 has 15 residues. The germline CDR1 and CDR2 sequences are MNHEY and SMNVEV (reference sequence). The CDR3 region has the DNA TGTGCCAGCAGTCCACTGCTGACAGGGCCAGATACGCAGTATTTT. Translating it yields CASSPLLTGPDTQYF.

The rearrangement joins TRBV7-9 to TRBJ1-2; D is unresolved. The germline V gene encodes CDR1 SEHNR and CDR2 FQNEAQ (reference sequence). The CDR3 is made up of 12 amino acids. V gave up 0 bases and J gave up 8 bases, with 7 bases separating them. CDR3 bases: TGTGCCAGCAGCTTAGCGGAAGAAGGCTACACCTTC. It is translated as CASSLAEEGYTF.

The gene calls are TRBV7-2 and TRBJ1-6; 7 bases fit TRBD1. V shed 1 base and J 7 bases; nucleotides not matched to a gene: 10. CDR1 and CDR2 from the germline V gene are SGHTA and FQGNSA. The CDR3 sequence is 17 residues long. The CDR3 sequence is CASSLVFGGGRNSPLHF. The CDR3 DNA reads TGTGCCAGCAGCTTAGTATTTGGAGGGGGCCGGAATTCACCCCTCCACTTT.

The chain employs TRBV6-5 and TRBJ2-7; 10 bases are a match to TRBD2. After removal of 6 bases from V and 3 bases from J, the junction contained 8 bases not matched to a gene. This CDR3 region has 15 residues. Per the germline V gene, CDR1 is MNHEY and CDR2 is SVGAGI. CDR3 coding DNA: TGTGCCAGCAGGTCCACTAGCGGGGCTCTCTACGAGCAGTACTTC. Translating gives CASRSTSGALYEQYF.

This clone was recorded a few times. The chain carries TRBV9 and TRBJ1-4; D uncertain. The V end lost 0 bases, the J end lost 2 bases, and 8 bases lay between the germline ends. Germline-derived CDR1 and CDR2 are SGDLS and YYNGEE. There are 15 residues in the CDR3. CDR3 in amino acids: CASSVGLQTNEKLFF. The CDR3 DNA sequence: TGTGCCAGCAGCGTAGGTCTACAGACTAATGAAAAACTGTTTTTT.

This chain connects TRBV30 to TRBJ2-7; D gene uncertain. V lost 1 base and J lost 4, with 14 bases in between. Germline lookup yields CDR1 GTSNPN and CDR2 SVGIG (reference sequence). The CDR3 spans 14 residues. This CDR3 is CAWSDDPLSYEQYF. CDR3 nucleotides: TGTGCCTGGAGTGACGACCCATTATCTTACGAGCAGTACTTC.